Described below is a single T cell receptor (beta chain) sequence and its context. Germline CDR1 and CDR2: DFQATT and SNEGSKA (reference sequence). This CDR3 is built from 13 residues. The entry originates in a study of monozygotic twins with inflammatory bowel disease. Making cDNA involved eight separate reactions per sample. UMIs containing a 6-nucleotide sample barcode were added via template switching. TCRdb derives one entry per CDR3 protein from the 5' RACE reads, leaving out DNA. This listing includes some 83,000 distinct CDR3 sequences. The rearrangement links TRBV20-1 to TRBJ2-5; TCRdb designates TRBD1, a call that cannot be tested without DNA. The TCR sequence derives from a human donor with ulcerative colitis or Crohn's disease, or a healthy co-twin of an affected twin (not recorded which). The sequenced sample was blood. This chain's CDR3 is CSAKDSQQETQYF.